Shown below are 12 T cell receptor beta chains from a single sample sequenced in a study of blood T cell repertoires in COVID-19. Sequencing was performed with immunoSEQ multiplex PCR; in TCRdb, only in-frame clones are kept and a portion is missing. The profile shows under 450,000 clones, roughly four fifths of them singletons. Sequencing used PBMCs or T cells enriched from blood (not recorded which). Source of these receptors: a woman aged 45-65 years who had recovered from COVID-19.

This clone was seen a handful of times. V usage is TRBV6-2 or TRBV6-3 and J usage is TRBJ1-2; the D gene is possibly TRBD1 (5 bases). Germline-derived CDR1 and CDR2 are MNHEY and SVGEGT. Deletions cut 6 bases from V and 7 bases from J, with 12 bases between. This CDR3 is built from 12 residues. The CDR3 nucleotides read TGTGCCAGCAGCCGCGGGGCGTCTGGCTACACCTTC. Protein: CASSRGASGYTF.

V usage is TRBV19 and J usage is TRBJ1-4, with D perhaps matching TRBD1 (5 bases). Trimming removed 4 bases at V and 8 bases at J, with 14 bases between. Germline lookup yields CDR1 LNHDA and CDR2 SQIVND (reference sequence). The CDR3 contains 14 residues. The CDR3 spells CASSKTGTREKLFF. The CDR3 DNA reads TGTGCCAGTAGTAAAACAGGAACCCGGGAAAAACTGTTTTTT.

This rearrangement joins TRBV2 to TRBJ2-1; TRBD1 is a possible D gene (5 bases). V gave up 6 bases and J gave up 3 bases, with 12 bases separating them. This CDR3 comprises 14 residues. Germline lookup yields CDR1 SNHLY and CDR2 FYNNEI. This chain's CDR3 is CASRTAFDYNEQFF. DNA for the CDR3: TGTGCCAGCAGGACAGCCTTTGACTACAATGAGCAGTTCTTC.

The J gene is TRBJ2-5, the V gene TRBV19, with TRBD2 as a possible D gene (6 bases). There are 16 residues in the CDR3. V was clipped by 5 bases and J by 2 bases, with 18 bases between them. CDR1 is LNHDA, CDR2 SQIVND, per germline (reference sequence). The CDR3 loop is CASSRAPTRLQETQYF. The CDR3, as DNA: TGTGCCAGTAGTCGGGCCCCGACTAGACTACAAGAGACCCAGTACTTC.

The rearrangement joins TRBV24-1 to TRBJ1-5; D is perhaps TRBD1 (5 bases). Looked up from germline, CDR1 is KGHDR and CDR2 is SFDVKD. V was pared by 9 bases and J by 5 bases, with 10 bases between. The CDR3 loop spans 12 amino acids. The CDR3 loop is CATDTGDQPQHF. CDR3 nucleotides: TGTGCCACCGATACGGGGGATCAGCCCCAGCATTTT.

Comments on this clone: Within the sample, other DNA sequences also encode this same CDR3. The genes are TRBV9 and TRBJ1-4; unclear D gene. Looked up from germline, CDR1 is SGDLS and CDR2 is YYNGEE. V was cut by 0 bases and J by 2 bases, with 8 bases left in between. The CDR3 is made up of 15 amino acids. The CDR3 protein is CASSVAPATNEKLFF. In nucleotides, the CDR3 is TGTGCCAGCAGCGTAGCGCCAGCGACTAATGAAAAACTGTTTTTT.

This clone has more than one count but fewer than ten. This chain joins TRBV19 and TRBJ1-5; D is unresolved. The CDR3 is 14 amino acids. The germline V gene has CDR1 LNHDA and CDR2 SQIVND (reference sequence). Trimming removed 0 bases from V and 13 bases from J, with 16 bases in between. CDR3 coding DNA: TGTGCCAGTAGTATAGACAGAGCGGTGGGGTTTCAGCATTTT. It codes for CASSIDRAVGFQHF.

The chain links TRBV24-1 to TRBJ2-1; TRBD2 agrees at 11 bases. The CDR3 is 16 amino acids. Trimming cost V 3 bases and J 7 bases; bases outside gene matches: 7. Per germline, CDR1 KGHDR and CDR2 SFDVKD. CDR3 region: CATSDVTSGTTNEQFF. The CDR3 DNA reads TGTGCCACCAGTGATGTGACTAGCGGGACTACGAATGAGCAGTTCTTC.

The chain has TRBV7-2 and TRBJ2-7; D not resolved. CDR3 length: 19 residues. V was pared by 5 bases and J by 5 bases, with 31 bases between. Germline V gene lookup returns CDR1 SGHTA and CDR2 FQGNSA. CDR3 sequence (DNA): TGTGCCAGCAGCCCTATGCCTTGGGCCACAGTAGGCATTGTGAACGAGCAGTACTTC. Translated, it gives CASSPMPWATVGIVNEQYF.

CDR3 loop: CAWSAGQGIGYTF. DNA for the CDR3: TGTGCCTGGAGTGCTGGACAGGGGATAGGCTACACCTTC. V is TRBV30 and J is TRBJ1-2; 9 bases are shared with TRBD1. The CDR3 consists of 13 residues. After removal of 1 base from V and 8 bases from J, the junction contained 5 bases not matched to a gene. Germline lookup yields CDR1 GTSNPN and CDR2 SVGIG (reference sequence).

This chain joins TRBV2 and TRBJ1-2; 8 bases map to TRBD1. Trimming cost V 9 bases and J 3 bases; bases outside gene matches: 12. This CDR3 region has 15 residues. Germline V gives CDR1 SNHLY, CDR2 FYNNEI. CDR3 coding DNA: TGTGCCAGACTGTGGACAGGGAGTAATTACTATGGCTACACCTTC. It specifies CARLWTGSNYYGYTF. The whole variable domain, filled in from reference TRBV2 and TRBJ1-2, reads EPEVTQTPSHQVTQMGQEVILRCVPISNHLYFYWYRQILGQKVEFLVSFYNNEISEKSEIFDDQFSVERPDGSNFTLKIRSTKLEDSAMYFCARLWTGSNYYGYTFGSGTRLTVV.

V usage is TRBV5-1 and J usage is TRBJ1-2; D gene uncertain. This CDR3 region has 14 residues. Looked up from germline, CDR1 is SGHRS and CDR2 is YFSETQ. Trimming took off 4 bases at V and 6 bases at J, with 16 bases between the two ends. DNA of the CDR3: TGCGCCAGCAGCACGGCTGGACGGGAGAATGGCTACACCTTC. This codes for CASSTAGRENGYTF.